This record covers a single TCR beta chain. Its antigen is still unknown. Pooled in the analysis were second doses at about 4 or about 12 weeks. This record comes from a study of T cell responses to AZD1222 COVID-19 vaccine. Study-level findings and limits: Vaccine-associated CD4 TCRs ranged over spike, dominating at 160-218 and 743-854. A mostly white British donor set with more females was recruited, and clonal diversity was possibly underestimated.

Method: immunoSEQ multiplex PCR; TCRdb's copy keeps in-frame clones and lacks some. The repertoire holds roughly 50,000 clones, 80% to 90% seen once, with less than 9% in the top ten. Germline assignment: CDR1 LGHNT and CDR2 FRNRAP. V lost 7 bases and J 0 bases, leaving 10 bases between the germline ends. This CDR3 is 14 amino acids long. V is TRBV12-5 and J is TRBJ1-5; D may be TRBD1 (6 bases). This TCR came from an adult who received the AZD1222 COVID-19 vaccine. This material consisted of peripheral blood, taken 28 days after the second AZD1222 dose. The CDR3 spells CASVGGYSNQPQHF. CDR3 DNA sequence: TGTGCTAGTGTGGGGGGCTATAGCAATCAGCCCCAGCATTTT.